The sequence of this T cell receptor (beta chain) was determined in a study of CD8 T cells in ankylosing spondylitis. Using its own MiXCR run on the 5' RACE reads, TCRdb lists one record per CDR3 protein. This sample yields more than 150,000 distinct CDR3 sequences, of which roughly 20% are seen a single time; approximately 4% belongs to the top ten. Germline V lookup: CDR1 SQVTM, CDR2 ANQGSEA. V dropped 0 bases and J dropped 9; count of bases not matched to a gene: 16. This CDR3 has 16 residues. This clonotype was counted ten times or more. The antigen remains undetermined. Study-wide results and caveats: There were earlier reports of some motif variants in reactive arthritis synovial fluid and blood. A CD8+ phenotype characterized the disease-linked clones, which were relatively rare in peripheral blood. Matched ankylosing spondylitis synovial fluid reportedly showed significant enrichment of disease-linked clones. One TCR beta motif, made up of eight or nine highly homologous variants, appeared characteristic of ankylosing spondylitis blood.

The chain carries TRBV29-1 and TRBJ2-5; 7 nucleotides match TRBD1. The receptor comes from a male donor under 30 with ankylosing spondylitis or in good health (not recorded which). The sample taken for sequencing was blood, either unsorted or a sorted T cell fraction (not recorded which). The CDR3 reads CSVEDIPDLPGQSQYF. For the CDR3, the DNA is TGCAGCGTTGAAGACATCCCAGATCTTCCGGGACAGTCCCAGTACTTC.